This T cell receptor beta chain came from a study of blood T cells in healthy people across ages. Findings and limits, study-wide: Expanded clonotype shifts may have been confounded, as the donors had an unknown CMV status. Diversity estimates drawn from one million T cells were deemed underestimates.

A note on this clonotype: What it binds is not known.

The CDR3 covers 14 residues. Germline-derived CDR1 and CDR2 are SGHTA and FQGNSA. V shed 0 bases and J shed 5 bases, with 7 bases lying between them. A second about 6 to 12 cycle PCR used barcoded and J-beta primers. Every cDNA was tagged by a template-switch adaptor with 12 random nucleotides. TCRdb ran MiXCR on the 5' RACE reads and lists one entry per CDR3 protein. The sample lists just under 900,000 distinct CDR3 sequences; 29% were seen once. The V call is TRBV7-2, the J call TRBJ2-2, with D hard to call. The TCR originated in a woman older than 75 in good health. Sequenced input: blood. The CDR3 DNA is TGTGCCAGCAGCTTAGCCGAGACGACCGGGGAGCTGTTTTTT. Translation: CASSLAETTGELFF.